This T cell receptor (beta chain) was captured in a study of Tregs in tolerant kidney transplant recipients. Sequencing used immunoSEQ multiplex PCR; TCRdb keeps in-frame clones, though not all of them. In total, the table holds 20,000 to 30,000 clones. Recipients received nonmyeloablative bone marrow transplants from related graft donors, with transient mixed chimerism. The material was CD4+ T cells from blood (PBMCs), obtained 6 months after the transplant. The clonotype comes from a human patient who received a combined kidney and bone marrow transplant. Among the T cells, some may be from the graft donor.

The DNA read from the CDR3 is TGTGCCAGCAGCCTGGCGGGAGCGAACTCCTACGAG. Protein sequence: CASSLAGANSYE. The full CDR3 is CASSLAGANSYEQYF. J is TRBJ2-7 and V is TRBV28; TRBD2 matches at 7 bases. Sequencing ends 3 residues short of the CDR3 end; the germline J gene provides the rest. V dropped 6 bases and J dropped 0; count of bases not matched to a gene: 8. Germline assignment: CDR1 MDHEN and CDR2 SYDVKM. The CDR3 loop spans 15 amino acids.